These 19 T cell receptor beta chains originate from one sample sequenced in a study of cytomegalovirus exposure and HLA in healthy donors. The primer mix had 60 Vbeta and 13 Jbeta primers. Profiled with immunoSEQ multiplex PCR; TCRdb holds only in-frame clones, not every one. The sample includes 100,000 to 150,000 clones, 70% to 80% of them seen just once. Sequenced sample: PBMCs. These receptors were taken from a man between 25 and 39 years old in good health and CMV-seronegative.

There are a few counts of this clone. The chain has TRBV10-3 and TRBJ2-3, with no clear D. The CDR3 extends over 12 amino acids. Germline V CDR1 and CDR2: ENHRY, SYGVKD. V was clipped by 0 bases and J by 7 bases, with 5 bases between them. The CDR3 loop reads CAISESRNTQYF. Here the CDR3 DNA reads TGTGCCATCAGTGAGTCGAGAAATACGCAGTATTTT.

The chain carries TRBV6-1 and TRBJ2-7; 12 nucleotides align to TRBD1. Germline values: CDR1 MNHNS, CDR2 SASEGT. J was trimmed by 5 bases and V by 3 bases; bases with no gene match: 5. The CDR3 has 15 residues. The CDR3 here is CASSDRDRGPDEQYF. In DNA, the CDR3 is TGTGCCAGCAGTGACCGGGACAGGGGGCCAGACGAGCAGTACTTC.

This clone was recorded only once. This rearrangement joins TRBV4-1 to TRBJ1-2; D might be TRBD1 (5 bases). Deletions cut 3 bases from V and 9 bases from J, with 20 bases between. Per germline, CDR1 MGHRA and CDR2 YSYEKL. The CDR3 is 15 residues long. The CDR3 coding sequence is TGCGCCAGCAGCCACCCGGATGGCGGGGGAGTGAGCTACACCTTC. Translating gives CASSHPDGGGVSYTF.

The rearrangement links TRBV7-6 to TRBJ1-6, with TRBD1 identical over 11 bases. Germline CDR1 reads SGHVS; CDR2 reads FNYEAQ. The CDR3 runs to 14 residues. V dropped 5 bases and J dropped 8; count of bases not matched to a gene: 2. The CDR3 DNA sequence: TGTGCCAGCAGCCGGACAGGGGGCGATTCACCCCTCCACTTT. Protein: CASSRTGGDSPLHF.

The chain couples TRBV29-1 to TRBJ2-3; possibly TRBD1 for D (6 bases). The CDR3 runs to 14 residues. CDR1 SQVTM and CDR2 ANQGSEA come from the germline V gene. Trimming left V 2 bases short and J 1 base short, with 10 bases between. CDR3 sequence reads: CSVEQGSGTDTQYF. For the CDR3, the DNA is TGCAGCGTTGAACAGGGGTCCGGCACAGATACGCAGTATTTT.

CDR3 sequence (DNA): TGTGCCAGCTCTAGACAGGTCGGCTCTGGGGCCAACGTCCTGACTTTC. Translation gives CASSRQVGSGANVLTF. The chain joins TRBV18 to TRBJ2-6; possible D gene TRBD1, 6 bases. Trimming cost V 6 bases and J 0 bases, with 12 bases left between them. The CDR3 consists of 16 residues. In germline, CDR1 is KGHSH, CDR2 LQKENI. Supplemented by reference TRBV18 and TRBJ2-6, the full variable domain reads NAGVMQNPRHLVRRRGQEARLRCSPMKGHSHVYWYRQLPEEGLKFMVYLQKENIIDESGMPKERFSAEFPKEGPSILRIQQVVRGDSAAYFCASSRQVGSGANVLTFGAGSRLTVL.

The V call is TRBV19, the J call TRBJ2-6; unclear D gene. The CDR3 totals 13 residues. Germline CDR1 is LNHDA and CDR2 is SQIVND (reference sequence). V lost 7 bases and J 1 base, leaving 5 bases between the germline ends. CDR3 nucleotides: TGTGCCAGTATCCCGTCTGGGGCCAACGTCCTGACTTTC. This encodes CASIPSGANVLTF.

This sequence joins TRBV5-1 and TRBJ1-3, with TRBD1 as a possible D gene (5 bases). Trimming pared 0 bases from V and 3 bases from J, leaving 7 bases between. The CDR3 covers 14 residues. Germline assignment: CDR1 SGHRS and CDR2 YFSETQ. CDR3 nucleotide sequence: TGCGCCAGCAGCTTGGGCCAGGGTGGAAACACCATATATTTT. Its translation: CASSLGQGGNTIYF.

This chain connects TRBV28 to TRBJ2-1; maybe TRBD1 (5 bases). Germline V gene sequence: CDR1 MDHEN, CDR2 SYDVKM. The length of the CDR3 is 16 residues. Trimming removed 2 bases at V and 2 bases at J, with 13 bases between. This chain's CDR3 is CASSLRGAFPYNEQFF. In DNA form, the CDR3 reads TGTGCCAGCAGTTTAAGGGGCGCGTTCCCCTACAATGAGCAGTTCTTC.

V is TRBV15 and J is TRBJ2-5; 8 bases are a match to TRBD1. The CDR3 extends over 14 amino acids. V was clipped by 3 bases and J by 5 bases; unmatched bases: 5. Germline CDR1 reads LNHNV; CDR2 reads YYDKDF (reference sequence). The CDR3 loop is CATSSDRGGETQYF. CDR3 DNA: TGTGCCACCAGCAGTGACAGGGGCGGGGAGACCCAGTACTTC.

This clone is termed medium-sized (0.01 to 0.1%). This chain uses TRBV5-1 with TRBJ1-3, with 7 nucleotides matching TRBD1. Trimming removed 5 bases from V and 3 bases from J; junction bases left unmatched: 14. This CDR3 is 17 amino acids long. The germline CDR1 and CDR2 sequences are SGHRS and YFSETQ. CDR3 protein: CASRNLNRGMDGNTIYF. CDR3 nucleotide sequence: TGCGCCAGCAGGAACCTAAACAGGGGCATGGATGGAAACACCATATATTTT.

The chain carries TRBV11-3 and TRBJ2-3; 9 positions agree with TRBD2. The CDR3 has 16 amino acids. Germline V gene lookup returns CDR1 SGHNT and CDR2 YENEEA. V was clipped by 1 base and J by 3 bases; unmatched bases: 5. The chain's CDR3 is CASSLGAGGMTDTQYF. The CDR3 DNA follows: TGTGCCAGCAGCTTAGGCGCGGGGGGGATGACAGATACGCAGTATTTT.

The table lists this clone with a count of one. This rearrangement joins TRBV7-3 to TRBJ2-5; TRBD1 agrees at 10 bases. The CDR3 is 14 amino acids. From germline, CDR1 is SGHTA and CDR2 FQGTGA. V trimming: 5 bases; J trimming: 5 bases; junction bases outside the gene matches: 5. Here the CDR3 reads CASSVTGGEETQYF. The CDR3 DNA follows: TGTGCCAGCAGCGTGACAGGGGGCGAGGAGACCCAGTACTTC.

The chain couples TRBV5-1 to TRBJ1-1; maybe TRBD1 (6 bases). V was cut by 0 bases and J by 10 bases, with 22 bases left in between. This CDR3 comprises 16 residues. The germline V gene encodes CDR1 SGHRS and CDR2 YFSETQ. CDR3: CASSLDTGRDPYRAFF. The CDR3 bases are TGCGCCAGCAGCTTGGACACAGGGCGCGACCCTTACAGAGCTTTCTTT.

The rearrangement links TRBV2 to TRBJ1-4; D call uncertain. Trimming removed 5 bases from V and 8 bases from J, with 9 bases in between. The CDR3 runs 12 residues. Looked up from germline, CDR1 is SNHLY and CDR2 is FYNNEI. DNA of the CDR3: TGTGCCAGCAGTAGGGAGGAGGAAAAACTGTTTTTT. Translated: CASSREEEKLFF.

The chain carries TRBV29-1 and TRBJ2-5, with D perhaps matching TRBD1 (7 bases). Germline V gene lookup returns CDR1 SQVTM and CDR2 ANQGSEA. The CDR3 is 12 amino acids. V was trimmed by 7 bases and J by 5 bases, leaving 14 bases between them. The DNA for the CDR3 is TGCAGCGCCGCCCCAGGGGGGGAGACCCAGTACTTC. Translating it yields CSAAPGGETQYF.

This chain uses TRBV7-9 with TRBJ2-7, with 10 positions matching TRBD1. Germline-derived CDR1 and CDR2 are SEHNR and FQNEAQ (reference sequence). CDR3 length: 15 amino acids. V lost 5 bases and J lost 5; bases outside the gene matches: 9. CDR3 residues: CASSRQGATINEQYF. The CDR3, as DNA: TGTGCCAGCAGCCGACAGGGGGCAACGATCAACGAGCAGTACTTC.

The V and J genes are TRBV19 and TRBJ2-5, with D perhaps TRBD2 (6 bases). V was shortened by 4 bases and J by 4 bases, with 16 bases between the two germline ends. This CDR3 is built from 15 residues. Germline V gene lookup returns CDR1 LNHDA and CDR2 SQIVND (reference sequence). The CDR3, as DNA: TGTGCCAGTAGTACGAGCGGGTTTAGAAGAGAGACCCAGTACTTC. Protein sequence: CASSTSGFRRETQYF.

The chain links TRBV28 to TRBJ2-3; 9 nucleotides line up with TRBD1. After removal of 5 bases from V and 2 bases from J, the junction contained 8 bases not matched to a gene. Germline lookup yields CDR1 MDHEN and CDR2 SYDVKM. This CDR3 spans 16 amino acids. The CDR3 DNA reads TGTGCCAGCAGTAAACCGGGACAGGGTTTCACAGATACGCAGTATTTT. Encoded protein: CASSKPGQGFTDTQYF.